This T cell receptor beta chain derives from a study of blood T cell repertoires in COVID-19. Study overall: Whether acute or convalescent, the COVID-19 samples came from the United States, Italy and Spain. The cDNA or gDNA used as material had been derived from T cells, B-cell-depleted T cells, or PBMCs.

The CDR3 extends over 15 amino acids. Trimming stripped 3 bases from V and 7 bases from J, with 13 bases between. The germline CDR1 and CDR2 sequences are LGHNT and FRNRAP. In the original processing: Nucleated cell number was recorded as an estimate derived from reference gene primer amplification. Clones were sequenced by immunoSEQ multiplex PCR, and TCRdb holds only the in-frame ones, with some missing. Clone size and the V and J calls come from that table; the DNA yielded D and trimming. The repertoire holds 86,000 or so clones, 90% to 95% seen once, with 1.9% in the top ten. The receptor was isolated from a woman aged 45-65 years in a cohort sampled during active COVID-19. Sequencing was performed on peripheral blood. The genes are TRBV12-5 and TRBJ1-6; D is possibly TRBD1 (5 bases). As DNA, the CDR3 is TGTGCTAGTGGTTTCGAGTCTGGGGGGAATTCACCCCTCCACTTT. Amino acid sequence: CASGFESGGNSPLHF.